This T cell receptor beta chain was recorded in a study of T-cell memory formation after mild COVID-19. In its sample, this clonotype was seen a few times. Its antigen is currently unknown. The CDR3 consists of 14 residues. Germline CDR1 and CDR2: LGHDT and YNNKEL (reference sequence). The V and J ends lost 0 bases and 5 bases respectively, with 8 bases between them. Study-wide results and limits: Clones shrinking between day 15 and 85 showed a balanced CD4/CD8 split, and those that grew later tilted toward CD4+. Some clones that responded were present in memory (sampled pre-infection), which suggests cross-reactive memory joined.

TCRdb re-analysed the 5' RACE reads in MiXCR, keeping a single row per CDR3 protein. Here the sample spans some 300,000 distinct CDR3 sequences, roughly 19% being singletons. V and J are TRBV3-1 and TRBJ2-1; D not certain. The TCR was taken from a man in his late teens or twenties who had mild COVID-19 (a few samples of this study predate the infection). Cell type and time point are not known. Sequenced input: PBMCs or a T cell subset sorted from them (not recorded which). The CDR3 nucleotides read TGTGCCAGCAGCCAAGATACCGTCGACAATGAGCAGTTCTTC. Translating gives CASSQDTVDNEQFF.